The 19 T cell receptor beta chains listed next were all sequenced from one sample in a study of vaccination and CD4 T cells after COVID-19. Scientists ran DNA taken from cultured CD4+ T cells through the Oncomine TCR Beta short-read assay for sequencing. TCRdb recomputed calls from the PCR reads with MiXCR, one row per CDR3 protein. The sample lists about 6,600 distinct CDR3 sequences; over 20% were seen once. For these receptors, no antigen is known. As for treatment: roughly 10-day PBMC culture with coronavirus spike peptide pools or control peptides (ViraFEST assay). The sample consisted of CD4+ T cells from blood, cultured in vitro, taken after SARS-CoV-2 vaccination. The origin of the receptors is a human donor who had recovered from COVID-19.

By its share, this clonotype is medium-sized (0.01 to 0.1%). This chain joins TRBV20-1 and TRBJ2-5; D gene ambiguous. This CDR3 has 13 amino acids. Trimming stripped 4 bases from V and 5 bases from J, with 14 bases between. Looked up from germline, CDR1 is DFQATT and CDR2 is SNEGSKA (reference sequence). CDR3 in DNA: TGCAGTGCTAAGAGGTCTCATCGGGAGACCCAGTACTTC. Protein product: CSAKRSHRETQYF.

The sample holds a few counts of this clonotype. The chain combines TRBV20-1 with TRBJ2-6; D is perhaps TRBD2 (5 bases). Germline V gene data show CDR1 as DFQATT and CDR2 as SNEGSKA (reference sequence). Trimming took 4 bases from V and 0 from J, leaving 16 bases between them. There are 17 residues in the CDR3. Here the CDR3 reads CSATPDFAFSGANVLTF. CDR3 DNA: TGCAGTGCTACCCCGGACTTCGCGTTCTCTGGGGCCAACGTCCTGACTTTC.

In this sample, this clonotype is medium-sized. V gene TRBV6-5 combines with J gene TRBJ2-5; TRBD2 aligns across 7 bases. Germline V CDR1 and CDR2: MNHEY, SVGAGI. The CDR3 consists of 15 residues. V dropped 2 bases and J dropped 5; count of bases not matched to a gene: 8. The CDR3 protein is CASSYPAGAGETQYF. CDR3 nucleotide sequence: TGTGCCAGCAGTTACCCGGCGGGAGCTGGCGAGACCCAGTACTTC.

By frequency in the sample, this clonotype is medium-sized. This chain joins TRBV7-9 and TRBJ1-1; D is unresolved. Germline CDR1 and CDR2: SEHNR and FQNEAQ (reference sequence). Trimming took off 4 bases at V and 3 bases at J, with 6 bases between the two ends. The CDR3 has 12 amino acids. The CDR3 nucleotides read TGTGCCAGCAGCTCATGGGACACTGAAGCTTTCTTT. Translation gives CASSSWDTEAFF.

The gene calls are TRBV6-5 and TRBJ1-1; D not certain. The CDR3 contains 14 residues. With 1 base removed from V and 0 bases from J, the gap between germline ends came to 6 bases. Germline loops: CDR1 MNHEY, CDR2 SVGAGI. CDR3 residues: CASSYLVMNTEAFF. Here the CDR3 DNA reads TGTGCCAGCAGTTACTTGGTAATGAACACTGAAGCTTTCTTT.

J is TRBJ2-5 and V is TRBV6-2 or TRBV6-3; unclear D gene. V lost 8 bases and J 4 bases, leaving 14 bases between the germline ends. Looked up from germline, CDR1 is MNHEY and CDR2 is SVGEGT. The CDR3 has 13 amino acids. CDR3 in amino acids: CASGPRARETQYF. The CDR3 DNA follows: TGTGCCAGCGGACCTAGGGCTAGAGAGACCCAGTACTTC.

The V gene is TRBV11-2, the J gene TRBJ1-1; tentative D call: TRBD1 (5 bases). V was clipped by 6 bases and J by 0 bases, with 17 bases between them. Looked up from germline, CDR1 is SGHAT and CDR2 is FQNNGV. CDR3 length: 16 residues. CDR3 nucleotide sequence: TGTGCCAGCAGGCGCACGTTGGGGGGAATGAACACTGAAGCTTTCTTT. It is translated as CASRRTLGGMNTEAFF.

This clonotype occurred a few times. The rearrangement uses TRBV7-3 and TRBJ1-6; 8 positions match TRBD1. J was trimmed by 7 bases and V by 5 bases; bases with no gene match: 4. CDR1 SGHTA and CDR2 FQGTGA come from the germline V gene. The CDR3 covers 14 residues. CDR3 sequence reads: CASSRTGRNSPLHF. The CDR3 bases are TGTGCCAGCAGCAGGACAGGGCGCAATTCACCCCTCCACTTT.

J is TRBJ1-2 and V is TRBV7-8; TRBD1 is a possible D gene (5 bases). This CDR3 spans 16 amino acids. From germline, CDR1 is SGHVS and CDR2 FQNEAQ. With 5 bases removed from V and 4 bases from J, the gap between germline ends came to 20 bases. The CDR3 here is CASSTGVGSGGYGYTF. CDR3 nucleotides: TGTGCCAGCAGCACGGGGGTGGGCTCGGGTGGCTATGGCTACACCTTC.

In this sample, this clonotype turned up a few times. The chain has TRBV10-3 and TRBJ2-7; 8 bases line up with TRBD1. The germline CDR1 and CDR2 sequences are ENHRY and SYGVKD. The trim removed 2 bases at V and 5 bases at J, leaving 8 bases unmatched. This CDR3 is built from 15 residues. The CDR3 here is CAISEPRQGKDEQYF. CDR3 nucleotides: TGTGCCATCAGTGAGCCACGACAGGGGAAGGACGAGCAGTACTTC.

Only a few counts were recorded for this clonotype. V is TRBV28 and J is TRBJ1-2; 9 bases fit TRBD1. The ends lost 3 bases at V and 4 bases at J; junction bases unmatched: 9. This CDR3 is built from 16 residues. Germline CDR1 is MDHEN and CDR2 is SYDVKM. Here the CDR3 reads CASSFYNQGQGYGYTF. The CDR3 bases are TGTGCCAGCAGTTTCTACAATCAGGGACAGGGCTATGGCTACACCTTC.

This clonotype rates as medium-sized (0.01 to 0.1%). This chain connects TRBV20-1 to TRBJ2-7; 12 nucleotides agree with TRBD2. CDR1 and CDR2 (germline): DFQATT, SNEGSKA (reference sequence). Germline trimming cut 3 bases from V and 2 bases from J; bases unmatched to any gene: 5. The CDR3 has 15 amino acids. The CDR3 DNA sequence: TGCAGTGCTAGGGCGCTAGCGGGAGGGGCCTACGAGCAGTACTTC. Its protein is CSARALAGGAYEQYF.

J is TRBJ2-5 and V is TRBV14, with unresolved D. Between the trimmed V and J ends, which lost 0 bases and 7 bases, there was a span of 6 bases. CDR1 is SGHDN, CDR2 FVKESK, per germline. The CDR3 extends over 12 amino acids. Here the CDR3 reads CASSQDWGTQYF. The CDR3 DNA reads TGTGCCAGCAGCCAAGACTGGGGGACCCAGTACTTC.

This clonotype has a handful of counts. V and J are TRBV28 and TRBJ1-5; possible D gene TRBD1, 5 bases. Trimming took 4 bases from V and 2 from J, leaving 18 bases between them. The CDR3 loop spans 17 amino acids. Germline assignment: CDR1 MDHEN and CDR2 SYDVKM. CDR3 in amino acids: CASSWGGMGLGNQPQHF. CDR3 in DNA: TGTGCCAGCAGTTGGGGGGGAATGGGGTTGGGCAATCAGCCCCAGCATTTT.

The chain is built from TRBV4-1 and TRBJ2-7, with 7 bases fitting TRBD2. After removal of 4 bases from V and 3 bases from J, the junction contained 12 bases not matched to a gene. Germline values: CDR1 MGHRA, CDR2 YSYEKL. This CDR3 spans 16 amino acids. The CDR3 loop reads CASSRVIAGVGYEQYF. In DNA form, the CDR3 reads TGCGCCAGCAGCCGCGTGATTGCGGGAGTTGGCTACGAGCAGTACTTC.

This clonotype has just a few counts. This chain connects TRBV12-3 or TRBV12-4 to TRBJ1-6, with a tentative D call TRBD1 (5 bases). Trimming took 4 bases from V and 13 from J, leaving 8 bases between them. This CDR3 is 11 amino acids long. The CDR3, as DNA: TGTGCCAGCAGTTCCGGGGGGCCCCTCCACTTT. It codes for CASSSGGPLHF.

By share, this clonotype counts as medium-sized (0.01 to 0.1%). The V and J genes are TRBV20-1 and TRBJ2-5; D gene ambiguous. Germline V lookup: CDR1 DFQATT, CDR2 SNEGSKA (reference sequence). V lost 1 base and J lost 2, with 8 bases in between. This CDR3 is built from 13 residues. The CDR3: CSARVQNQETQYF. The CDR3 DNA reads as TGCAGTGCTAGAGTTCAGAATCAAGAGACCCAGTACTTC.

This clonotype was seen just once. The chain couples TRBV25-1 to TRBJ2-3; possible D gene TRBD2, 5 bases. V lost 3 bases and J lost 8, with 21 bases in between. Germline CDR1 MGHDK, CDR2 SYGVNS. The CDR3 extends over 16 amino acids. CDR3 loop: CASSDRADGIIATQYF. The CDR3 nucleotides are TGTGCCAGCAGTGACCGGGCCGACGGGATAATCGCTACGCAGTATTTT.

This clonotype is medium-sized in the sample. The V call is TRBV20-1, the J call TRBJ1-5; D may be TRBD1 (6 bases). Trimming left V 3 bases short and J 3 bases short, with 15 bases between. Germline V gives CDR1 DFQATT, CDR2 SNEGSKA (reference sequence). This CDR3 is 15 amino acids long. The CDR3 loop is CSASSPGVHNQPQHF. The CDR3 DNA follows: TGCAGTGCTAGCTCGCCAGGGGTCCACAATCAGCCCCAGCATTTT.